The 19 T cell receptor beta chains below were found in one sample sequenced in a study of response to subunit inactivated influenza vaccine. One entry per CDR3 protein, called by TCRdb with MiXCR from the RT-PCR reads. Among 710,000 or so distinct CDR3 sequences listed, around 16% were seen once. The sample consisted of PBMCs from blood, taken roughly 12 days after vaccination. These TCRs come from a man aged 50 to 59 who received an inactivated influenza vaccine.

This clonotype showed up just a few times. This chain links TRBV5-6 with TRBJ2-5; D unresolved. The CDR3 consists of 13 residues. Trimming took 2 bases from V and 0 from J, leaving 5 bases between them. The germline V gene encodes CDR1 SGHDT and CDR2 YYEEEE. The CDR3 protein is CASSFQNQETQYF. CDR3 nucleotide sequence: TGTGCCAGCAGCTTTCAGAACCAAGAGACCCAGTACTTC.

This clonotype has only a few counts. The chain carries TRBV20-1 and TRBJ2-5; a possible D gene is TRBD2 (6 bases). CDR3 length: 16 amino acids. The germline V gene has CDR1 DFQATT and CDR2 SNEGSKA (reference sequence). With 1 base removed from V and 1 base from J, the gap between germline ends came to 16 bases. CDR3 sequence (DNA): TGCAGTGCTAGAGTTTTGCGGGGAGGATTCCAAGAGACCCAGTACTTC. This encodes CSARVLRGGFQETQYF.

This clonotype was seen a few times. In nucleotides, the CDR3 is TGTGCCAGCAGCAAACCTAACAGGAACACTGAAGCTTTCTTT. Translating gives CASSKPNRNTEAFF. The rearrangement links TRBV3-1 to TRBJ1-1; D unresolved. The CDR3 totals 14 residues. Germline V CDR1 and CDR2: LGHDT, YNNKEL (reference sequence). Trimming removed 5 bases at V and 1 base at J, with 11 bases between.

This clonotype occurred a few times. The V gene is TRBV6-1, the J gene TRBJ1-3; D is possibly TRBD1 (6 bases). Trimming took 7 bases from V and 0 from J, leaving 13 bases between them. CDR3 length equals 15 residues. CDR1 and CDR2 (germline): MNHNS, SASEGT. The DNA of the CDR3 is TGTGCCAGCACCATTGGACAGACCTCTGGAAACACCATATATTTT. Amino acids: CASTIGQTSGNTIYF.

The genes are TRBV7-9 and TRBJ1-3, with a tentative D call TRBD1 (6 bases). This CDR3 has 15 residues. V lost 2 bases and J lost 2, with 10 bases in between. Per the germline V gene, CDR1 is SEHNR and CDR2 is FQNEAQ (reference sequence). The CDR3 region has the DNA TGTGCCAGCAGCTTAAGTGGGACAACTGGAAACACCATATATTTT. It yields the protein CASSLSGTTGNTIYF. The entire variable domain, with the rest obtained from reference TRBV7-9 and TRBJ1-3, is as follows: DTGVSQNPRHKITKRGQNVTFRCDPISEHNRLYWYRQTLGQGPEFLTYFQNEAQLEKSRLLSDRFSAERPKGSFSTLEIQRTEQGDSAMYLCASSLSGTTGNTIYFGEGSWLTVV.

The chain carries TRBV7-2 and TRBJ1-2, with D tentatively TRBD1 (6 bases). CDR1 and CDR2 from the germline V gene are SGHTA and FQGNSA. This CDR3 has 12 amino acids. The germline V and J ends were trimmed by 9 bases and 3 bases, with 11 bases remaining between them. The CDR3 DNA follows: TGTGCCAGACAGGGATACGACTATGGCTACACCTTC. Protein: CARQGYDYGYTF.

This chain uses TRBV9 with TRBJ2-7, with TRBD2 matching over 9 bases. CDR1 and CDR2 from the germline V gene are SGDLS and YYNGEE. CDR3 length: 15 residues. J lost 2 bases, V lost 0 bases, and 3 bases had no gene match. In DNA form, the CDR3 reads TGTGCCAGCAGCGTAGGAGGCGGGAGGGCCTACGAGCAGTACTTC. Its protein product is CASSVGGGRAYEQYF.

V and J are TRBV12-3 or TRBV12-4 and TRBJ2-2, with 7 bases that match TRBD1. Germline trimming cut 5 bases from V and 6 bases from J; bases unmatched to any gene: 6. The CDR3 length is 14 residues. The CDR3 reads CASSQRQGSGELFF. CDR3 in DNA: TGTGCCAGCAGTCAGCGACAGGGTTCCGGGGAGCTGTTTTTT.

In its sample, this clonotype was seen a few times. The V gene is TRBV5-1, the J gene TRBJ1-6; maybe TRBD1 (6 bases). This CDR3 has 15 residues. CDR1 is SGHRS and CDR2 is YFSETQ in the germline V gene. V lost 3 bases and J 8 bases, leaving 15 bases between the germline ends. CDR3 protein: CASSWLQGGDSPLHF. Written as DNA, the CDR3 is TGCGCCAGCAGCTGGTTACAGGGAGGGGATTCACCCCTCCACTTT.

CDR3 DNA: TGTGCCAGTAGTATAGGGGGCCAGTCCTACAATGAGCAGTTCTTC. Encoded protein: CASSIGGQSYNEQFF. The gene calls are TRBV19 and TRBJ2-1, with TRBD1 as a possible D gene (5 bases). This CDR3 is 15 amino acids long. Germline V lookup: CDR1 LNHDA, CDR2 SQIVND (reference sequence). V was trimmed by 1 base and J by 1 base, leaving 8 bases between them.

This clonotype was counted between two and nine times. The chain joins TRBV20-1 to TRBJ2-1; D call uncertain. The germline V and J ends were trimmed by 3 bases and 0 bases, with 12 bases remaining between them. The CDR3 spans 15 residues. The germline V gene has CDR1 DFQATT and CDR2 SNEGSKA (reference sequence). Here the CDR3 DNA reads TGCAGTGCTAGGTCGGTCATGCGCTCCTACAATGAGCAGTTCTTC. It is translated as CSARSVMRSYNEQFF.

This clonotype came up a few times. V is TRBV12-3 or TRBV12-4 and J is TRBJ1-4; 10 nucleotides agree with TRBD1. CDR3 length: 16 residues. Trimming removed 4 bases from V and 8 bases from J; junction bases left unmatched: 10. CDR3 bases: TGTGCCAGCAGTTATTCGACAGGGGGCGCAAGGGAAAAACTGTTTTTT. Translated: CASSYSTGGAREKLFF.

The chain joins TRBV28 to TRBJ1-1; 7 nucleotides agree with TRBD1. CDR3 size: 13 residues. The trim removed 6 bases at V and 8 bases at J, leaving 9 bases unmatched. Germline CDR1 and CDR2: MDHEN and SYDVKM. The CDR3 reads CASSFADRAEAFF. The CDR3 coding sequence is TGTGCCAGCAGCTTCGCCGACAGGGCCGAAGCTTTCTTT.

This clonotype has ten or more counts. The rearrangement joins TRBV20-1 to TRBJ2-2; D is perhaps TRBD2 (6 bases). The CDR3 contains 15 residues. The V gene lost 3 bases and the J gene lost 2 bases, with 13 bases spanning the gap. Looked up from germline, CDR1 is DFQATT and CDR2 is SNEGSKA (reference sequence). This CDR3 reads CSASADGGNTGELFF. CDR3 DNA: TGCAGTGCTAGTGCTGACGGGGGAAACACCGGGGAGCTGTTTTTT.

This clonotype was detected ten times or more. The chain is built from TRBV6-1 and TRBJ1-1; the D is unclear. Trimming left V 8 bases short and J 1 base short, with 11 bases between. Germline V gene lookup returns CDR1 MNHNS and CDR2 SASEGT. CDR3 length equals 13 residues. The DNA of the CDR3 is TGTGCCAGCCTTACATTGTCGAACACTGAAGCTTTCTTT. Its translation: CASLTLSNTEAFF.

This clonotype was recorded many times. The V and J genes are TRBV6-5 and TRBJ2-1; the match to TRBD2 covers 9 bases. Germline lookup yields CDR1 MNHEY and CDR2 SVGAGI. The V segment lost 0 bases and the J segment 5 bases; nucleotides outside the gene matches: 2. The CDR3 has 15 residues. CDR3 sequence reads: CASSYSTSGHNEQFF. The CDR3 DNA reads as TGTGCCAGCAGTTACTCGACTAGCGGACACAATGAGCAGTTCTTC.

This clonotype was recorded many times. The chain couples TRBV4-1 to TRBJ2-1; 7 nucleotides align to TRBD1. Germline lookup yields CDR1 MGHRA and CDR2 YSYEKL. After removal of 1 base from V and 10 bases from J, the junction contained 10 bases not matched to a gene. There are 15 residues in the CDR3. CDR3 DNA sequence: TGCGCCAGCAGCCAAGGGCCGGGACAGAGTACCGAGCAGTTCTTC. Amino acid sequence: CASSQGPGQSTEQFF.

The rearrangement links TRBV28 to TRBJ2-7, with 8 positions matching TRBD2. Trimming cost V 5 bases and J 2 bases; bases outside gene matches: 8. The CDR3 runs 15 residues. Germline V lookup: CDR1 MDHEN, CDR2 SYDVKM. CDR3 loop: CASSTSGLGAYEQYF. In DNA, the CDR3 is TGTGCCAGCAGTACCTCGGGACTAGGGGCCTACGAGCAGTACTTC.

In this sample, this clonotype turned up a few times. The V call is TRBV6-5, the J call TRBJ1-2; TRBD1 is a possible D gene (6 bases). V lost 3 bases, J lost 5 bases, and 22 bases lay in between. Germline V gives CDR1 MNHEY, CDR2 SVGAGI. The CDR3 extends over 17 amino acids. CDR3 residues: CASSYLSYRVRIYGYTF. In DNA, the CDR3 is TGTGCCAGCAGTTATTTAAGTTACAGGGTCAGAATTTATGGCTACACCTTC.